Presented here are 23 T cell receptor beta chains from one specimen sequenced in a study of T cell clusters in autoimmune cytopenias. One tube held mixed TRB-A and TRB-B primer pools for touch-down PCR. Using the multiplex PCR reads, TCRdb records one entry per CDR3 protein without DNA. The sample holds thousands of distinct CDR3 sequences. TRB amplification used approximately 250 ng of peripheral blood genomic DNA. The sequencing sample was made of peripheral blood. The receptors derive from a human donor with an autoimmune cytopenia or autoimmune hepatitis (not recorded which).

This clonotype is identified as medium-sized from frequency. V usage is TRBV12-3 or TRBV12-4 and J usage is TRBJ1-1; TCRdb designates TRBD1, a call that cannot be tested without DNA. This CDR3 has 13 amino acids. The CDR3 reads CASRRTGRQQAFF.

V usage is TRBV4-2 and J usage is TRBJ1-1; the TCRdb call, TRBD1, lacks DNA for checking. There are 14 residues in the CDR3. The germline CDR1 and CDR2 sequences are LGHNA and YNFKEQ. The CDR3 region is CASSTGQGGTEAFF.

The chain carries TRBV12-3 or TRBV12-4 and TRBJ2-1; TCRdb lists TRBD1, though no DNA is available to test this call. The length of the CDR3 is 17 residues. CDR3 region: CASSFSGQGKSRNEQFF.

Measured by frequency, this clonotype is medium-sized. The genes are TRBV20-1 and TRBJ1-2; no DNA is available, so the TRBD1 call from TCRdb remains unchecked. Germline V gives CDR1 DFQATT, CDR2 SNEGSKA (reference sequence). CDR3 size: 14 residues. This CDR3 is CSASEEQGSGGYTF.

This clonotype registers medium-sized (0.01 to 0.1%) by frequency. The chain employs TRBV6-5 and TRBJ1-2. Germline V CDR1 and CDR2: MNHEY, SVGAGI. The CDR3 is made up of 13 amino acids. The CDR3 region is CASSYGWLDGYTF.

V is TRBV5-6 and J is TRBJ1-5; TCRdb calls TRBD1, which cannot be checked without DNA. The length of the CDR3 is 15 residues. Germline CDR1 and CDR2: SGHDT and YYEEEE. The chain's CDR3 is CASSLRQGVHQPQHF.

V and J are TRBV18 and TRBJ1-3; TCRdb indicates TRBD1, and absent DNA this call remains unverified. The CDR3 spans 14 residues. Germline values: CDR1 KGHSH, CDR2 LQKENI. CDR3 region: CASSQTGAGNTIYF.

The chain recombines TRBV27 with TRBJ1-2; TCRdb proposes TRBD1, but this gene call is untestable without DNA. The CDR3 totals 14 residues. Looked up from germline, CDR1 is MNHEY and CDR2 is SMNVEV (reference sequence). CDR3 sequence: CASSLRGTSYGYTF.

The chain is built from TRBV13 and TRBJ2-6; TCRdb picks TRBD1, but there is no DNA to check that call. Germline V gives CDR1 PRHDT, CDR2 FYEKMQ (reference sequence). The CDR3 is made up of 13 amino acids. The CDR3 loop is CASTGSGANVLTF.

V is TRBV18 and J is TRBJ2-5. This CDR3 comprises 15 residues. The germline V gene has CDR1 KGHSH and CDR2 LQKENI. The CDR3 is CASSPGVPSGETQYF.

The rearrangement uses TRBV7-9 and TRBJ2-6; the TRBD1 assignment by TCRdb is unverifiable without DNA. This CDR3 contains 19 residues. CDR1 and CDR2 from the germline V gene are SEHNR and FQNEAQ (reference sequence). The CDR3 is CASSFPSGTGVPGANVLTF.

The chain couples TRBV7-9 to TRBJ2-2; TCRdb reports TRBD2, a call that lacks DNA to check it against. This CDR3 has 17 amino acids. Per the germline V gene, CDR1 is SEHNR and CDR2 is FQNEAQ (reference sequence). The CDR3: CASSFGVLAGDTGELFF.

This chain connects TRBV7-2 to TRBJ2-3; TCRdb proposes TRBD2, but this gene call is untestable without DNA. CDR3 size: 14 residues. Germline V gives CDR1 SGHTA, CDR2 FQGNSA. The CDR3 spells CASSLVRKSDTQYF.

The chain uses TRBV6-2 or TRBV6-3 and TRBJ1-1. This CDR3 has 14 residues. Germline V gene lookup returns CDR1 MNHEY and CDR2 SVGEGT. The CDR3 region is CASSFGITNTEAFF.

This clonotype registers medium-sized by frequency. The rearrangement joins TRBV20-1 to TRBJ2-1; TCRdb returns TRBD2, unconfirmable since there is no DNA. Germline lookup yields CDR1 DFQATT and CDR2 SNEGSKA (reference sequence). The CDR3 runs to 14 residues. The CDR3 region is CSARIAGVSHEQFF.

CDR3 sequence: CASSTRQGMDSPLHF. V usage is TRBV5-1 and J usage is TRBJ1-6; TCRdb's assignment of TRBD1 cannot be checked, as there is no DNA. The CDR3 covers 15 residues. The germline V gene has CDR1 SGHRS and CDR2 YFSETQ.

This clonotype is medium-sized by frequency. This chain links TRBV11-1 with TRBJ1-6; TCRdb designates TRBD1, a call that cannot be tested without DNA. The CDR3 sequence is 17 residues long. Germline assignment: CDR1 SGHAT and CDR2 FQDESV (reference sequence). The CDR3 sequence is CASSSSGTRRPNSPLHF.

The chain joins TRBV9 to TRBJ1-1; TCRdb's D gene call, TRBD1, goes unchecked for lack of DNA. The CDR3 is 14 amino acids. Germline assignment: CDR1 SGDLS and CDR2 YYNGEE. The CDR3 protein is CASSPAGTNTEAFF. The full variable domain, its missing parts supplied by reference TRBV9 and TRBJ1-1, is DSGVTQTPKHLITATGQRVTLRCSPRSGDLSVYWYQQSLDQGLQFLIQYYNGEERAKGNILERFSAQQFPDLHSELNLSSLELGDSALYFCASSPAGTNTEAFFGQGTRLTVV.

The chain's CDR3 is CASGSSGDTQYF. The chain carries TRBV5-1 and TRBJ2-3; absent DNA, TCRdb's TRBD2 call cannot be checked. Per germline, CDR1 SGHRS and CDR2 YFSETQ. This CDR3 is 12 amino acids long.

The rearrangement links TRBV5-5 to TRBJ2-3. CDR3 length: 12 amino acids. CDR1 and CDR2 (germline): SGHKS, YYEKEE (reference sequence). CDR3 region: CASSFETGTQYF.

The chain recombines TRBV7-9 with TRBJ1-4; TCRdb names TRBD1, which stays unverified in the absence of DNA. The CDR3 runs to 15 residues. In germline, CDR1 is SEHNR, CDR2 FQNEAQ (reference sequence). The CDR3 sequence: CASSLEGGRSEKLFF. The full variable domain, completed using reference TRBV7-9 and TRBJ1-4, is DTGVSQNPRHKITKRGQNVTFRCDPISEHNRLYWYRQTLGQGPEFLTYFQNEAQLEKSRLLSDRFSAERPKGSFSTLEIQRTEQGDSAMYLCASSLEGGRSEKLFFGSGTQLSVL.

This chain joins TRBV27 and TRBJ2-5. The CDR3 sequence is 13 residues long. CDR1 MNHEY and CDR2 SMNVEV come from the germline V gene (reference sequence). The CDR3 loop reads CASSLDGEETQYF.

Considering frequency, this clonotype is medium-sized (0.01 to 0.1%). The genes are TRBV20-1 and TRBJ2-3. CDR3 length equals 13 residues. Looked up from germline, CDR1 is DFQATT and CDR2 is SNEGSKA (reference sequence). The CDR3: CSAISGGTDTQYF.